This T cell receptor (beta chain) originates from a study of cytomegalovirus exposure and HLA in healthy donors. Vbeta (60) and Jbeta (13) primers were used in the PCR. TCRdb keeps only in-frame clones here, not all; method: immunoSEQ multiplex PCR. The data show approximately 90,000 clones, more than 70% seen once. This clone was observed a single time. Germline trimming cut 6 bases from V and 5 bases from J; bases unmatched to any gene: 16. This CDR3 is 18 amino acids long. Germline-derived CDR1 and CDR2 are WNHNN and SYGVQD (reference sequence). The gene calls are TRBV10-1 and TRBJ2-3; 11 nucleotides agree with TRBD2. The TCR sequence derives from a man in his forties in good health and CMV-seronegative. Sequencing used PBMCs. This chain's CDR3 is CASSDSGGARVQEDTQYF. In DNA, the CDR3 is TGCGCCAGCAGCGATAGCGGGGGGGCCCGGGTGCAAGAAGATACGCAGTATTTT.